One TCR beta chain is described in this entry. The CDR3 has 15 residues. Trimming removed 4 bases from V and 0 bases from J; junction bases left unmatched: 3. Germline lookup yields CDR1 LNHDA and CDR2 SQIVND (reference sequence). The entry originates in a study of blood T cell repertoires in COVID-19. Study context: Samples of COVID-19 (acute and convalescent) were obtained from the United States, Italy and Spain. From T cells, B-cell-depleted T cells, or PBMCs came the material, which was cDNA or gDNA.

Source study methods: By means of reference gene primer amplification, nucleated cell counts were estimated. Libraries were prepared by immunoSEQ multiplex PCR; TCRdb keeps only in-frame clonotypes and omits some of them. V and J calls and clone size are copied from that table; D and trimming were computed from the DNA. The sample contains 150,000 to 200,000 clones, roughly 79% of which appear only once. This TCR came from a woman between 65 and 79 years old with acute or convalescent COVID-19. This sequence joins TRBV19 and TRBJ1-2, with 9 bases aligning to TRBD1. Sample: peripheral blood. The CDR3 loop is CASSRRQGANYGYTF. CDR3 nucleotide sequence: TGTGCCAGTAGTAGGAGACAGGGGGCTAACTATGGCTACACCTTC.